In this sample, the clone carrying this T cell receptor (beta chain) turned up once. Its antigen remains unidentified. The run of the v3.0 immunoSEQ assay was at survey level. Sequencing aimed to cover roughly 35,000-50,000 T-cell genomes per sample. The repertoire was sequenced with immunoSEQ multiplex PCR; TCRdb's copy has only in-frame clones and lacks some. The data show roughly 12,000 clones, roughly 80% seen once. The data are from a study of long-term antiretroviral therapy in people with HIV. Study results and caveats: Pre-ART clonal expansions dominated every time point's repertoire. Although diversity increased after ART, it remained lower than in transplant donor controls.

Each HIV-infected participant was given treatment in the United States. This CDR3 is built from 15 residues. Germline values: CDR1 SGHDT, CDR2 YYEEEE. V lost 2 bases and J 0 bases, leaving 12 bases between the germline ends. The rearrangement joins TRBV5-6 to TRBJ2-7; D unclear. The TCR comes from a woman aged 40 to 49 with HIV. Sample: unsorted PBMCs, taken 0.8 years before starting antiretroviral therapy. The CDR3 region has the DNA TGTGCCAGCAGCTTATCGGCATTTCACTCCTACGAGCAGTACTTC. This codes for CASSLSAFHSYEQYF.